These T cell receptor beta chains were read from a single sample in a study of T cell responses to AZD1222 COVID-19 vaccine. Sequenced by immunoSEQ multiplex PCR; TCRdb stores in-frame clones only, minus some. The table has over 100,000 clones, around 94% seen once. The specimen was peripheral blood, collected on day 0 of AZD1222 vaccination. The receptor source for this set is an adult in good health. CDR3s include the opening cysteine and the closing phenylalanine or tryptophan. The D gene is left open where the match is weak. A row's size may be missing; if present it is once, few, many or a size class.

cdr3_length: 14
clone_size: .
j_call: TRBJ1-4
v_call: TRBV18
d_call: .
cdr3_aa: CASSPDRWSEKLFF
cdr3_nt: TGTGCCAGCTCACCTGACAGGTGGAGTGAAAAACTGTTTTTT

cdr3_length: 14
clone_size: .
j_call: TRBJ1-4
v_call: TRBV6-2/TRBV6-3
d_call: .
cdr3_aa: CASSHRAPAEKLFF
cdr3_nt: TGTGCCAGCAGCCACAGGGCACCTGCTGAAAAACTGTTTTTT

cdr3_length: 14
clone_size: .
j_call: TRBJ1-2
v_call: TRBV7-9
d_call: .
cdr3_aa: CASSLGQPSYGYTF
cdr3_nt: TGTGCCAGCAGCCTTGGACAGCCTAGCTATGGCTACACCTTC

cdr3_length: 14
clone_size: .
j_call: TRBJ1-5
v_call: TRBV5-1
d_call: .
cdr3_aa: CASSLSPGNQPQHF
cdr3_nt: TGCGCCAGCAGCTTGAGTCCGGGCAATCAGCCCCAGCATTTT

cdr3_length: 13
clone_size: .
j_call: TRBJ2-5
v_call: TRBV7-3
d_call: .
cdr3_aa: CASSLGPGETQYF
cdr3_nt: TGTGCCAGCAGCCTTGGTCCGGGGGAGACCCAGTACTTC

cdr3_length: 16
clone_size: .
j_call: TRBJ1-6
v_call: TRBV6-1
d_call: .
cdr3_aa: CASSEAKGNNNSPLHF
cdr3_nt: TGTGCCAGCAGTGAAGCGAAGGGAAACAATAATTCACCCCTCCACTTT

cdr3_length: 13
clone_size: once
j_call: TRBJ1-1
v_call: TRBV6-2/TRBV6-3
d_call: .
cdr3_aa: CASSYGAVTEAFF
cdr3_nt: TGTGCCAGCAGTTATGGCGCGGTGACTGAAGCTTTCTTT

cdr3_length: 13
clone_size: .
j_call: TRBJ1-2
v_call: TRBV29-1
d_call: TRBD1
cdr3_aa: CSDDRDRESGYTF
cdr3_nt: TGCAGCGACGACCGGGACAGGGAGAGCGGCTACACCTTC

cdr3_length: 14
clone_size: .
j_call: TRBJ1-2
v_call: TRBV10-1
d_call: .
cdr3_aa: CASSESGYDYGYTF
cdr3_nt: TGCGCCAGCAGTGAGTCAGGGTATGACTATGGCTACACCTTC

cdr3_length: 13
clone_size: .
j_call: TRBJ1-6
v_call: TRBV19
d_call: .
cdr3_aa: CASSINLFSTLHF
cdr3_nt: TGTGCCAGTAGTATAAATCTATTCTCCACCCTCCACTTT

cdr3_length: 19
clone_size: .
j_call: TRBJ2-7
v_call: TRBV20-1
d_call: TRBD2
cdr3_aa: CSASPQEWTSGGLGYEQYF
cdr3_nt: TGCAGTGCTAGTCCCCAGGAGTGGACTAGCGGGGGGCTAGGCTACGAGCAGTACTTC

cdr3_length: 14
clone_size: .
j_call: TRBJ2-7
v_call: TRBV6-5
d_call: TRBD1
cdr3_aa: CASSPDRGPYEQYF
cdr3_nt: TGTGCCAGCAGTCCAGACAGGGGGCCCTACGAGCAGTACTTC

cdr3_length: 15
clone_size: .
j_call: TRBJ1-2
v_call: TRBV7-9
d_call: .
cdr3_aa: CASSPQVTLKKGYTF
cdr3_nt: TGTGCCAGCAGCCCCCAGGTTACCCTGAAGAAGGGCTACACCTTC

cdr3_length: 15
clone_size: .
j_call: TRBJ1-4
v_call: TRBV10-3
d_call: TRBD1
cdr3_aa: CAISDTGGFNEKLFF
cdr3_nt: TGTGCCATCAGTGACACAGGGGGATTTAATGAAAAACTGTTTTTT

cdr3_length: 13
clone_size: .
j_call: TRBJ1-1
v_call: TRBV29-1
d_call: TRBD1
cdr3_aa: CSVLGQMNTEAFF
cdr3_nt: TGCAGCGTCCTGGGACAGATGAACACTGAAGCTTTCTTT

cdr3_length: 20
clone_size: .
j_call: TRBJ1-1
v_call: TRBV27
d_call: TRBD1
cdr3_aa: CASSSGQGFSSFPWGTEAFF
cdr3_nt: TGTGCCAGCAGTTCGGGACAGGGCTTCTCCTCCTTTCCATGGGGTACTGAAGCTTTCTTT

cdr3_length: 14
clone_size: .
j_call: TRBJ1-5
v_call: TRBV30
d_call: .
cdr3_aa: CAWSVQPRNQPQHF
cdr3_nt: TGTGCCTGGAGTGTTCAACCGCGCAATCAGCCCCAGCATTTT

cdr3_length: 12
clone_size: .
j_call: TRBJ1-1
v_call: TRBV19
d_call: .
cdr3_aa: CASTYTNTEAFF
cdr3_nt: TGTGCCAGTACATACACCAACACTGAAGCTTTCTTT

cdr3_length: 13
clone_size: .
j_call: TRBJ2-7
v_call: TRBV3-1/TRBV3-2
d_call: .
cdr3_aa: CASSRGPSYEQYF
cdr3_nt: TGTGCCAGCAGCCGGGGGCCCTCCTACGAGCAGTACTTC

cdr3_length: 18
clone_size: .
j_call: TRBJ1-4
v_call: TRBV5-1
d_call: TRBD1
cdr3_aa: CASSLRGQLFATNEKLFF
cdr3_nt: TGCGCCAGCAGCTTGAGGGGACAGTTATTTGCAACTAATGAAAAACTGTTTTTT

cdr3_length: 15
clone_size: .
j_call: TRBJ1-6
v_call: TRBV5-1
d_call: TRBD1
cdr3_aa: CASSLGTGVDSPLHF
cdr3_nt: TGCGCCAGCAGCTTGGGAACAGGGGTTGATTCACCCCTCCACTTT

cdr3_length: 14
clone_size: .
j_call: TRBJ2-2
v_call: TRBV30
d_call: .
cdr3_aa: CAWNVGAGAGELFF
cdr3_nt: TGTGCCTGGAACGTGGGGGCGGGGGCCGGGGAGCTGTTTTTT

cdr3_length: 17
clone_size: .
j_call: TRBJ2-7
v_call: TRBV13
d_call: .
cdr3_aa: CASSLSGPRGLRSEQYF
cdr3_nt: TGTGCCAGCAGCTTATCGGGGCCTAGAGGGTTGAGGAGCGAGCAGTACTTC

cdr3_length: 16
clone_size: .
j_call: TRBJ1-2
v_call: TRBV4-1
d_call: .
cdr3_aa: CASSQVPDSSNYGYTF
cdr3_nt: TGCGCCAGCAGCCAAGTACCGGACAGCTCTAACTATGGCTACACCTTC

cdr3_length: 18
clone_size: .
j_call: TRBJ2-1
v_call: TRBV19
d_call: TRBD2
cdr3_aa: CASSPGTSGSGSYNEQFF
cdr3_nt: TGTGCCAGTAGTCCGGGGACTAGCGGGAGCGGCTCCTACAATGAGCAGTTCTTC

cdr3_length: 15
clone_size: .
j_call: TRBJ1-1
v_call: TRBV30
d_call: .
cdr3_aa: CAWKVGSGTNTEAFF
cdr3_nt: TGTGCCTGGAAAGTTGGGTCTGGGACGAACACTGAAGCTTTCTTT

cdr3_length: 13
clone_size: .
j_call: TRBJ2-5
v_call: TRBV2
d_call: TRBD1
cdr3_aa: CASSQGGAETQYF
cdr3_nt: TGTGCCAGCAGTCAAGGGGGCGCAGAGACCCAGTACTTC

cdr3_length: 14
clone_size: .
j_call: TRBJ1-1
v_call: TRBV18
d_call: TRBD1
cdr3_aa: CASSRDRGNTEAFF
cdr3_nt: TGTGCCAGCTCAAGGGACAGGGGGAACACTGAAGCTTTCTTT

cdr3_length: 13
clone_size: .
j_call: TRBJ1-1
v_call: TRBV9
d_call: .
cdr3_aa: CASNGAVNTEAFF
cdr3_nt: TGTGCCAGCAATGGAGCCGTGAACACTGAAGCTTTCTTT

cdr3_length: 14
clone_size: .
j_call: TRBJ1-6
v_call: TRBV4-1
d_call: .
cdr3_aa: CASSQLQENSPLHF
cdr3_nt: TGCGCCAGCAGCCAACTACAGGAGAATTCACCCCTCCACTTT

cdr3_length: 13
clone_size: .
j_call: TRBJ2-7
v_call: TRBV7-3
d_call: .
cdr3_aa: CASSRGQTYEQYF
cdr3_nt: TGTGCCAGCAGCCGAGGACAGACCTACGAGCAGTACTTC

cdr3_length: 11
clone_size: .
j_call: TRBJ2-1
v_call: TRBV2
d_call: .
cdr3_aa: CASTPANEQFF
cdr3_nt: TGTGCCAGCACCCCTGCCAATGAGCAGTTCTTC

cdr3_length: 22
clone_size: .
j_call: TRBJ2-3
v_call: TRBV19
d_call: TRBD2
cdr3_aa: CASSIDLPGLGSLAGPRDTQYF
cdr3_nt: TGTGCCAGTAGTATAGATTTGCCGGGACTAGGTTCGCTAGCGGGACCTAGGGATACGCAGTATTTT

cdr3_length: 12
clone_size: .
j_call: TRBJ2-2
v_call: TRBV5-5
d_call: .
cdr3_aa: CASSFGTGELFF
cdr3_nt: TGTGCCAGCAGCTTCGGCACCGGGGAGCTGTTTTTT

cdr3_length: 15
clone_size: .
j_call: TRBJ2-1
v_call: TRBV7-8
d_call: .
cdr3_aa: CASSAGDSVGAEQFF
cdr3_nt: TGTGCCAGCAGCGCGGGAGATTCTGTGGGGGCTGAGCAGTTCTTC

cdr3_length: 15
clone_size: .
j_call: TRBJ1-3
v_call: TRBV13
d_call: .
cdr3_aa: CASSPGAISGNTIYF
cdr3_nt: TGTGCCAGCAGCCCAGGGGCTATCTCTGGAAACACCATATATTTT

cdr3_length: 14
clone_size: .
j_call: TRBJ1-5
v_call: TRBV18
d_call: .
cdr3_aa: CASSSGAYNQPQHF
cdr3_nt: TGTGCCAGCTCCTCAGGGGCGTACAATCAGCCCCAGCATTTT

cdr3_length: 13
clone_size: .
j_call: TRBJ2-5
v_call: TRBV19
d_call: .
cdr3_aa: CASSGANQETQYF
cdr3_nt: TGTGCCAGTAGCGGGGCGAACCAAGAGACCCAGTACTTC

cdr3_length: 14
clone_size: .
j_call: TRBJ2-7
v_call: TRBV28
d_call: TRBD2
cdr3_aa: CASTWASGSLEQYF
cdr3_nt: TGTGCCAGCACCTGGGCTAGCGGGTCTCTCGAGCAGTACTTC

cdr3_length: 11
clone_size: few
j_call: TRBJ2-7
v_call: TRBV30
d_call: .
cdr3_aa: CAWSVLNEQYF
cdr3_nt: TGTGCCTGGAGTGTACTAAACGAGCAGTACTTC

cdr3_length: 15
clone_size: once
j_call: TRBJ2-2
v_call: TRBV27
d_call: TRBD2
cdr3_aa: CASSLAGRKVGELFF
cdr3_nt: TGTGCCAGCAGTTTGGCCGGGAGGAAAGTCGGGGAGCTGTTTTTT

cdr3_length: 16
clone_size: once
j_call: TRBJ2-3
v_call: TRBV7-2
d_call: .
cdr3_aa: CASSSPPVTVTDTQYF
cdr3_nt: TGTGCCAGCAGCTCTCCCCCGGTGACGGTCACAGATACGCAGTATTTT